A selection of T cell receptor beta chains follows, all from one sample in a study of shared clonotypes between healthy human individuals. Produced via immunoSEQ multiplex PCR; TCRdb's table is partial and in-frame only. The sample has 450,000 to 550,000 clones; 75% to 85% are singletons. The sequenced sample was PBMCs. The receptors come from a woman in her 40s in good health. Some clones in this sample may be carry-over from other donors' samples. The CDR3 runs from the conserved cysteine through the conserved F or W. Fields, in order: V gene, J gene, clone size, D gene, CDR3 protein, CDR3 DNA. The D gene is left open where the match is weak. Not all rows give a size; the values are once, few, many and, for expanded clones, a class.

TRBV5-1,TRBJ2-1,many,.,CASSGPGTVVEQFF,TGCGCCAGCAGCGGCCCCGGGACGGTGGTTGAGCAGTTCTTC
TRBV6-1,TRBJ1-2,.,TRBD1,CASSEDPGQPNYGYTF,TGTGCCAGCAGTGAAGATCCGGGACAGCCTAACTATGGCTACACCTTC
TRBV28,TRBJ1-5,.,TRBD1,CATGQGNQPQHF,TGTGCCACCGGACAGGGCAATCAGCCCCAGCATTTT
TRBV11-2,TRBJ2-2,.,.,CASSPRSNTGELFF,TGTGCCAGCAGCCCCCGATCGAACACCGGGGAGCTGTTTTTT
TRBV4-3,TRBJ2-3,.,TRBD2,CASSLGGTSGTSTDTQYF,TGCGCCAGCAGCCTTGGGGGGACTAGCGGGACCAGCACAGATACGCAGTATTTT
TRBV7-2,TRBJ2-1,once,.,CASSLTGEYNEQFF,TGTGCCAGCAGCTTAACAGGAGAGTACAATGAGCAGTTCTTC
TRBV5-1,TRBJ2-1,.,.,CASSLGFRVSYNEQFF,TGCGCCAGCAGCTTGGGATTTAGGGTCTCCTACAATGAGCAGTTCTTC
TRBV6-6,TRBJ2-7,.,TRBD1,CASTPNRGTYEQYF,TGTGCCAGCACTCCGAACAGGGGAACCTACGAGCAGTACTTC
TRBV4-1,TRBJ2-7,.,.,CASSQDLRGGRHEQYF,TGCGCCAGCAGCCAAGATCTCAGGGGCGGAAGGCACGAGCAGTACTTC
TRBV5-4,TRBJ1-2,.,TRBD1,CASSLADRGNYGYTF,TGTGCCAGCAGCTTGGCCGACAGGGGGAACTATGGCTACACCTTC
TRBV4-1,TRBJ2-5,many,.,CASSQEGLRGETQYF,TGCGCCAGCAGCCAAGAGGGGCTACGGGGAGAGACCCAGTACTTC
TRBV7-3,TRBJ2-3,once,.,CASSSPGGDTQYF,TGTGCCAGCAGTTCCCCGGGCGGGGATACGCAGTATTTT
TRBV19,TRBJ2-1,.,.,CASSISGTYNEQFF,TGTGCCAGTAGTATAAGTGGGACCTACAATGAGCAGTTCTTC
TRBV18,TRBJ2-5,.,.,CASSPGNGETQYF,TGTGCCAGCTCACCAGGGAACGGAGAGACCCAGTACTTC
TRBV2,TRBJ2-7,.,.,CASSLRGLSYEQYF,TGTGCCAGCAGTTTAAGGGGGTTATCCTACGAGCAGTACTTC
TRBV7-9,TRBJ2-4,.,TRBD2,CASSPRGLSAKNIQYF,TGTGCCAGCAGCCCCCGGGGACTATCAGCCAAAAACATTCAGTACTTC